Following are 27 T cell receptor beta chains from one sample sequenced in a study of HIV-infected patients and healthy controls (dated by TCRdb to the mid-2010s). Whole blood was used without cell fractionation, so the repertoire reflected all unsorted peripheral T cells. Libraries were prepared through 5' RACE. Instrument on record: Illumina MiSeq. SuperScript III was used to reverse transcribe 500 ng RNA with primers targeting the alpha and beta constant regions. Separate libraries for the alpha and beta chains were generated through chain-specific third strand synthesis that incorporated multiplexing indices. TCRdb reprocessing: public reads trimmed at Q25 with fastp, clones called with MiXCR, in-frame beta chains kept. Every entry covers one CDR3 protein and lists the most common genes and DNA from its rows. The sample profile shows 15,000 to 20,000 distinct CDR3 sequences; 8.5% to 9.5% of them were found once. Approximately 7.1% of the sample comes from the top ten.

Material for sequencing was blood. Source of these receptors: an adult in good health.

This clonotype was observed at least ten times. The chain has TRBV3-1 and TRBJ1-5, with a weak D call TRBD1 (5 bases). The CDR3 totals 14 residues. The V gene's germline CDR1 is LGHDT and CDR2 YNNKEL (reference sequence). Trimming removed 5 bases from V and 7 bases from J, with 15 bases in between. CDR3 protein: CASSGQGTGQPQHF. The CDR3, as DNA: TGTGCCAGCAGCGGTCAGGGAACGGGACAGCCCCAGCATTTT.

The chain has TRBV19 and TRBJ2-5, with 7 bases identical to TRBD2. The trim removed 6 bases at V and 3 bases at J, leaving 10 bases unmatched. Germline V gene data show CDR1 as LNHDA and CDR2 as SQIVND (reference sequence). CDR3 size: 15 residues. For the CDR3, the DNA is TGTGCCAGTAGCCATATCGGGGGGATGGAAGAGACCCAGTACTTC. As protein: CASSHIGGMEETQYF.

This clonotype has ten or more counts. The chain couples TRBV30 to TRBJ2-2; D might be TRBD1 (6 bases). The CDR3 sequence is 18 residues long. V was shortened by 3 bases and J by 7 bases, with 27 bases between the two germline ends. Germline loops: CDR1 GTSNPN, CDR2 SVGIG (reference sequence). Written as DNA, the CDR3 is TGTGCCTGGAGACTAGACCACAGGGAAGTGGGCTTGGGCGGGGAGCTGTTTTTT. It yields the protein CAWRLDHREVGLGGELFF. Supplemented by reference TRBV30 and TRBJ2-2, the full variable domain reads SQTIHQWPATLVQPVGSPLSLECTVEGTSNPNLYWYRQAAGRGLQLLFYSVGIGQISSEVPQNLSASRPQDRQFILSSKKLLLSDSGFYLCAWRLDHREVGLGGELFFGEGSRLTVL.

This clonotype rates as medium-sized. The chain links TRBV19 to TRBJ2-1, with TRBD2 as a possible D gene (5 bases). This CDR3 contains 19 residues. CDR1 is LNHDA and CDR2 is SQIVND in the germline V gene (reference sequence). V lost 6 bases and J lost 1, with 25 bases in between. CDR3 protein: CASSLSDITVGVSYNEQFF. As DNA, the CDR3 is TGTGCCAGTAGCTTGAGTGATATTACCGTGGGAGTATCCTACAATGAGCAGTTCTTC.

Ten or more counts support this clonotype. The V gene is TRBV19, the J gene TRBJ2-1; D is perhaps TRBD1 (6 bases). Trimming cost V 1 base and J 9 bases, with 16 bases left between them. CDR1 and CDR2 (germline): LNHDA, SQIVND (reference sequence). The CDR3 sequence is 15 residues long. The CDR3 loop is CASSIAGTLLGEQFF. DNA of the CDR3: TGTGCCAGTAGTATAGCCGGGACATTACTGGGTGAGCAGTTCTTC.

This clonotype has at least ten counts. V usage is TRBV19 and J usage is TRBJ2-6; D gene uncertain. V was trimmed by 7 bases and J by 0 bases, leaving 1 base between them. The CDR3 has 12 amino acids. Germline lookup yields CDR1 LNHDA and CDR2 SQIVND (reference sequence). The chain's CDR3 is CASNSGANVLTF. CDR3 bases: TGTGCCAGTAACTCTGGGGCCAACGTCCTGACTTTC.

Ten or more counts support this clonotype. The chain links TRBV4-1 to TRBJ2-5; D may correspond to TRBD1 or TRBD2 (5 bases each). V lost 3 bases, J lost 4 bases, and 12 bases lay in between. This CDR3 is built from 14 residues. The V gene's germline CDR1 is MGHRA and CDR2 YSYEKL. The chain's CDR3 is CASSQRGVGETQYF. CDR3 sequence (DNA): TGCGCCAGCAGCCAGAGAGGGGTTGGAGAGACCCAGTACTTC.

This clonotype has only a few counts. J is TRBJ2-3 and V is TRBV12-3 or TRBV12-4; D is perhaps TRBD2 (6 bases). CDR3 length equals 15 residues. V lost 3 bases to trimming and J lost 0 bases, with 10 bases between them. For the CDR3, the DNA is TGTGCCAGCAGTTTGTCCAGCGGGAGCACAGATACGCAGTATTTT. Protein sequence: CASSLSSGSTDTQYF.

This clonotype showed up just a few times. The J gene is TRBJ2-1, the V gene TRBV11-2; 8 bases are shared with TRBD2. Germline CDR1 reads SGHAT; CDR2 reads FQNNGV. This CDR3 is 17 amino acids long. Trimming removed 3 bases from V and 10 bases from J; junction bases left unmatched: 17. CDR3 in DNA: TGTGCCAGCAGCTTGCACGGAAACGGGAGGGCCGGGGGAGAGCAGTTCTTC. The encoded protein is CASSLHGNGRAGGEQFF. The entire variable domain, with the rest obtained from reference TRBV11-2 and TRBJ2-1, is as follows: EAGVAQSPRYKIIEKRQSVAFWCNPISGHATLYWYQQILGQGPKLLIQFQNNGVVDDSQLPKDRFSAERLKGVDSTLKIQPAKLEDSAVYLCASSLHGNGRAGGEQFFGPGTRLTVL.

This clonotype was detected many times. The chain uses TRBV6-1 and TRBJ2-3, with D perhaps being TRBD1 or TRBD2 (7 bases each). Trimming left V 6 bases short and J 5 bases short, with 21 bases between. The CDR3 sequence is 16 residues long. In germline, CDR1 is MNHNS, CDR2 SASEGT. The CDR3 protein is CASSLTGEGFRDTQYF. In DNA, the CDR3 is TGTGCCAGCAGCCTAACAGGGGAGGGTTTCAGAGATACGCAGTATTTT.

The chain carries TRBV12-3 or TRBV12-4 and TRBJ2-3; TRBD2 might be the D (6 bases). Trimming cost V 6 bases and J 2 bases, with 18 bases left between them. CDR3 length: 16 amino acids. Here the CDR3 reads CASSHVLAMPTDTQYF. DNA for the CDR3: TGTGCCAGCAGCCACGTCCTAGCGATGCCCACAGATACGCAGTATTTT.

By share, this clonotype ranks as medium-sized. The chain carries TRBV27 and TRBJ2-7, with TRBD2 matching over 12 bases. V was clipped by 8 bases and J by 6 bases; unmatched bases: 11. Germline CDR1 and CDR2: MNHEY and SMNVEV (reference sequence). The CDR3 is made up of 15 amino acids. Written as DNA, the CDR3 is TGTGCCAGCCGGAGGCCGACTAGCGGGAGTAGCGAGCAGTACTTC. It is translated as CASRRPTSGSSEQYF.

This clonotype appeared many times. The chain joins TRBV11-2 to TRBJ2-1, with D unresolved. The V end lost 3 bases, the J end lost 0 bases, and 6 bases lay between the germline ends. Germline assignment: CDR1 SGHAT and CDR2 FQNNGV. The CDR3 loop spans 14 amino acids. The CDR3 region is CASSLESSYNEQFF. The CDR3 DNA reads TGTGCCAGCAGCTTGGAGAGCTCCTACAATGAGCAGTTCTTC.

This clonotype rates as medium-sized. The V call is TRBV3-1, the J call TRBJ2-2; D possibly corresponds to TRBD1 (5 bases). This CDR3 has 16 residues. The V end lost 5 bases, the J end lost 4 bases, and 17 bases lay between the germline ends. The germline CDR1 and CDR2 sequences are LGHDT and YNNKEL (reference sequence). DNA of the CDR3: TGTGCCAGCAGCAAAGGGGCTAGTACGGGCACCGGGGAGCTGTTTTTT. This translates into CASSKGASTGTGELFF.

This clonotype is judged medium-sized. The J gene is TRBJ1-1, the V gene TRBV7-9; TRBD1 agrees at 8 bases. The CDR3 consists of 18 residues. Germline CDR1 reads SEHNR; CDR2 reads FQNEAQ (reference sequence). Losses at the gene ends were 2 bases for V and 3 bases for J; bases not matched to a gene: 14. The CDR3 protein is CASSLTPGQGARDTEAFF. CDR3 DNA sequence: TGTGCCAGCAGCTTAACCCCGGGGCAGGGGGCTCGGGACACTGAAGCTTTCTTT.

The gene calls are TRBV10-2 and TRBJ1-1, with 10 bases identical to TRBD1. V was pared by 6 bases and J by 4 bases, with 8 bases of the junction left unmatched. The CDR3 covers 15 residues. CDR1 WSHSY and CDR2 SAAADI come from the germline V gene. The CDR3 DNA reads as TGCGCCAGCAGCAATCCGGGACAGGGGAGCACTGAAGCTTTCTTT. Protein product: CASSNPGQGSTEAFF.

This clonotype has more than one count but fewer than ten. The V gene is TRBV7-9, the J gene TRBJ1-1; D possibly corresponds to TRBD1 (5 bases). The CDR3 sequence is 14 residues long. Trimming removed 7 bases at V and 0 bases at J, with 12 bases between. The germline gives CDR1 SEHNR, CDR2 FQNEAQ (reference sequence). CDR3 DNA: TGTGCCAGCACTGACAGCCGAGTGAACACTGAAGCTTTCTTT. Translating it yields CASTDSRVNTEAFF.

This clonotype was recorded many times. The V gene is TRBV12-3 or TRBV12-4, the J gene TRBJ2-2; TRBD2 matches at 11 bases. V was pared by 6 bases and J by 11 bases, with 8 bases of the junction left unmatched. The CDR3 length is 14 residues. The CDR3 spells CASSGTSGRRELFF. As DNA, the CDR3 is TGTGCCAGCAGCGGGACTAGCGGCCGTAGAGAGCTGTTTTTT.

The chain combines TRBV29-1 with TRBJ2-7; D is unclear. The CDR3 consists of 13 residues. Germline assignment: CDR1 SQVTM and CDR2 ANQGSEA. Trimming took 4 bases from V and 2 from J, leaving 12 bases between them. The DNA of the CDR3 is TGCAGCGTTGGGCAGACGGATACCTACGAGCAGTACTTC. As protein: CSVGQTDTYEQYF.

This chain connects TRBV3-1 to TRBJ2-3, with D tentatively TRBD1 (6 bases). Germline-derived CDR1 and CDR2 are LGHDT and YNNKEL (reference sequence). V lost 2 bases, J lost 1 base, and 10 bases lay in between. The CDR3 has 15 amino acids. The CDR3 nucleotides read TGTGCCAGCAGCCAACCAGGGGCGGGCACAGATACGCAGTATTTT. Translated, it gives CASSQPGAGTDTQYF.

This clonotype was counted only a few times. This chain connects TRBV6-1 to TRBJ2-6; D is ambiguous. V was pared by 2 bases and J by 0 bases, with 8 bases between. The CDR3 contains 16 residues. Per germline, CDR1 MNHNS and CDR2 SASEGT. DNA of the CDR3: TGTGCCAGCAGTGAAATAATTTACTCTGGGGCCAACGTCCTGACTTTC. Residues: CASSEIIYSGANVLTF.

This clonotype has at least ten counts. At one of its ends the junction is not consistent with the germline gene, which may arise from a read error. The DNA of the CDR3 is TGTGCCAGCACAACCGGGAAGACCAGGGGGCTGCGCTTC. Encoded protein: CASTTGKTRGLRF. This chain connects TRBV28 to TRBJ2-7, with 8 bases fitting TRBD1. The CDR3 has 13 amino acids. Germline CDR1 reads MDHEN; CDR2 reads SYDVKM.

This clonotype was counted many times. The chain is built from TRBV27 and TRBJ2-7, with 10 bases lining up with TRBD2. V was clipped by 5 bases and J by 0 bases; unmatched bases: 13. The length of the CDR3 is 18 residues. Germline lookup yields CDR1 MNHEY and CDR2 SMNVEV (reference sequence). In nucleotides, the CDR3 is TGTGCCAGCAGTCCTATCGGACTAGCGGCTTCTCTCTCCTACGAGCAGTACTTC. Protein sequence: CASSPIGLAASLSYEQYF.

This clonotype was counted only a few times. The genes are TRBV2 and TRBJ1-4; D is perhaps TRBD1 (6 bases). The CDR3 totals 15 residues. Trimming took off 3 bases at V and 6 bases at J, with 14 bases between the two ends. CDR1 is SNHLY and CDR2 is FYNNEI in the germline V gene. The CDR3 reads CASSDFTGTHEKLFF. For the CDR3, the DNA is TGTGCCAGCAGTGATTTTACAGGGACGCATGAAAAACTGTTTTTT.

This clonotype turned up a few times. CDR3 sequence (DNA): TGCAGTGCTCCCGACCCCGGGACAGGAGCTGCTGAGCAGTTCTTC. Translation: CSAPDPGTGAAEQFF. This rearrangement joins TRBV20-1 to TRBJ2-1; 8 nucleotides line up with TRBD1. Unmatched junction bases numbered 15, after V lost 5 bases and J lost 9 bases. The CDR3 totals 15 residues. The V gene's germline CDR1 is DFQATT and CDR2 SNEGSKA (reference sequence).

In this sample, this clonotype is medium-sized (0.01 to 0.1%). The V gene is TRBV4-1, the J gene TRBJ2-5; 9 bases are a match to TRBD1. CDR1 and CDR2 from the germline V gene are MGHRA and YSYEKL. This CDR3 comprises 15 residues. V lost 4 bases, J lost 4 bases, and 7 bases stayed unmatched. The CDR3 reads CASSPQGAGVETQYF. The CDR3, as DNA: TGCGCCAGCAGCCCACAGGGGGCAGGTGTAGAGACCCAGTACTTC.

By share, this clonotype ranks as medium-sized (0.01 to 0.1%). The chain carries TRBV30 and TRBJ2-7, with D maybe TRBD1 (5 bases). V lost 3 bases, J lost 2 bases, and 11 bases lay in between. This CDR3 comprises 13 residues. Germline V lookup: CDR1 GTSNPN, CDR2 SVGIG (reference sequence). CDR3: CAWSVRGPYEQYF. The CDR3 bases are TGTGCCTGGAGCGTAAGGGGTCCCTACGAGCAGTACTTC.